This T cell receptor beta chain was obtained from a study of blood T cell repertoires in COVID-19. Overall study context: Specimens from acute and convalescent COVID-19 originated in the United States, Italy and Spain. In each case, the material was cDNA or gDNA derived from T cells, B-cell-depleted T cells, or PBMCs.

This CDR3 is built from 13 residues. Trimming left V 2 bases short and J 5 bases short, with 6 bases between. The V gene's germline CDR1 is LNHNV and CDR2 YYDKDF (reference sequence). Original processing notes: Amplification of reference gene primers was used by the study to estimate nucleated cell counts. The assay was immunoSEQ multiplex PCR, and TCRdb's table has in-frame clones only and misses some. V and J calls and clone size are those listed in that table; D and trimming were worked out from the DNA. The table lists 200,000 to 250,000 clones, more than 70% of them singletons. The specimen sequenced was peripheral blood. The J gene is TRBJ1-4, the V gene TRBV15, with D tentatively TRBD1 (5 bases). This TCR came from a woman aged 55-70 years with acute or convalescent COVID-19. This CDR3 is CATSRQGNEKLFF. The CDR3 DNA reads TGTGCCACCAGCAGACAGGGAAATGAAAAACTGTTTTTT. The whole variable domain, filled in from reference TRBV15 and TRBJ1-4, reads DAMVIQNPRYQVTQFGKPVTLSCSQTLNHNVMYWYQQKSSQAPKLLFHYYDKDFNNEADTPDNFQSRRPNTSFCFLDIRSPGLGDTAMYLCATSRQGNEKLFFGSGTQLSVL.